The 10 T cell receptor beta chains reported below all come from one sample, sequenced in a study of T cell changes during pregnancy in multiple sclerosis. Using immunoSEQ multiplex PCR, the repertoire was profiled, and TCRdb retains in-frame clones only, with some absent. The table has 64,000 or so clones, around 96% seen once. The specimen comprised CD8+ T cells from peripheral blood mononuclear cells, sampled after pregnancy. These receptors all stem from a female donor with multiple sclerosis, enrolled in a pregnancy study.

J is TRBJ2-5 and V is TRBV7-2, with TRBD2 identical over 9 bases. CDR3 length equals 19 residues. V shed 5 bases and J 5 bases; nucleotides not matched to a gene: 21. CDR1 and CDR2 from the germline V gene are SGHTA and FQGNSA. CDR3 sequence (DNA): TGTGCCAGCAGCCTACCCTCCGGGGCTAGCGGGACCGCCGGGGAGACCCAGTACTTC. This gives the protein CASSLPSGASGTAGETQYF.

This clone was detected ten times or more. The chain is built from TRBV11-1 and TRBJ2-5; D remains ambiguous. The CDR3 length is 15 residues. V lost 5 bases to trimming and J lost 0 bases, with 13 bases between them. Germline V CDR1 and CDR2: SGHAT, FQDESV (reference sequence). CDR3 DNA: TGTGCCAGCAGCCAGACCTACGAGGACCAAGAGACCCAGTACTTC. This encodes CASSQTYEDQETQYF. Drawing the rest from reference TRBV11-1 and TRBJ2-5, the complete variable domain is EAEVAQSPRYKITEKSQAVAFWCDPISGHATLYWYRQILGQGPELLVQFQDESVVDDSQLPKDRFSAERLKGVDSTLKIQPAELGDSAMYLCASSQTYEDQETQYFGPGTRLLVL.

The chain has TRBV28 and TRBJ2-7; 10 bases match TRBD1. The ends lost 4 bases at V and 6 bases at J; junction bases unmatched: 6. Looked up from germline, CDR1 is MDHEN and CDR2 is SYDVKM. The CDR3 runs to 14 residues. CDR3 residues: CASSSVTGGSEQYF. As DNA, the CDR3 is TGTGCCAGCAGTTCGGTGACAGGGGGCTCCGAGCAGTACTTC.

The CDR3 here is CASRPGRTGYYEQYF. The CDR3 DNA is TGTGCAAGTCGCCCAGGACGGACAGGGTATTACGAGCAGTACTTC. V gene TRBV12-2 combines with J gene TRBJ2-7; the D segment call TRBD1 is taken from the table without a DNA check. TRBV12-2 is shown as a pseudogene. The CDR3 covers 15 residues.

This chain joins TRBV15 and TRBJ2-3, with 8 bases aligning to TRBD2. V shed 5 bases, J shed 0 bases, and the junction held 10 bases outside the gene matches. Germline lookup yields CDR1 LNHNV and CDR2 YYDKDF (reference sequence). The length of the CDR3 is 17 residues. The CDR3 sequence is CATSPRPAGASTDTQYF. CDR3 nucleotide sequence: TGTGCCACCAGCCCTAGACCAGCGGGAGCTAGCACAGATACGCAGTATTTT.

The chain couples TRBV4-3 to TRBJ2-1, with TRBD2 as a possible D gene (6 bases). Per the germline V gene, CDR1 is LGHNA and CDR2 is YSLEER. V was clipped by 4 bases and J by 1 base, with 11 bases between them. CDR3 size: 15 residues. The CDR3 protein is CASSRIAVSYNEQFF. In nucleotides, the CDR3 is TGCGCCAGCAGCCGAATAGCGGTATCCTACAATGAGCAGTTCTTC.

V is TRBV10-3 and J is TRBJ1-5; D is possibly TRBD1 (6 bases). Germline V gene data show CDR1 as ENHRY and CDR2 as SYGVKD. The germline V and J ends were trimmed by 4 bases and 7 bases, with 8 bases remaining between them. The CDR3 runs 12 residues. The CDR3 reads CAISGGGQPQHF. The CDR3, as DNA: TGTGCCATCAGTGGCGGGGGCCAGCCCCAGCATTTT.

This clone was counted once. The V and J genes are TRBV1 and TRBJ2-7; TRBD2, as called in the table, went unchecked against the DNA. TRBV1 is a recognized pseudogene. The CDR3 consists of 16 residues. In DNA, the CDR3 is TGCACCAGCAGCCCCCGGGGAGCGGGAGAGTGCTGCGAGCAGTACTTC. Residues: CTSSPRGAGECCEQYF.

The chain uses TRBV6-1 and TRBJ2-5; 7 nucleotides match TRBD1. The germline V gene encodes CDR1 MNHNS and CDR2 SASEGT. The CDR3 length is 14 residues. J was trimmed by 5 bases and V by 7 bases; bases with no gene match: 10. The CDR3 region has the DNA TGTGCCAGCACACGACAGGGATCTTTGGAGACCCAGTACTTC. As protein: CASTRQGSLETQYF.

The count of this clone is one. The rearrangement links TRBV10-3 to TRBJ2-7; D unresolved. The V gene lost 0 bases and the J gene lost 5 bases, with 8 bases spanning the gap. The CDR3 loop spans 13 amino acids. Germline CDR1 is ENHRY and CDR2 is SYGVKD. DNA for the CDR3: TGTGCCATCAGTGAGTCGAACAGTCACGAGCAGTACTTC. Its protein product is CAISESNSHEQYF.